The rows below give T cell receptor beta chains drawn from one sample of a study of blood T cell repertoires in COVID-19. Clones were read by immunoSEQ multiplex PCR, and TCRdb kept only the in-frame ones, dropping some. The sample consists of fewer than 250,000 clones, roughly 94% of them appearing once. The specimen was peripheral blood. Receptors were obtained from a man aged 25-45 years with acute or convalescent COVID-19. Both conserved end residues are part of each CDR3. D genes are given only for firm matches. Part of the rows lack a size; the others show once, few, many or a class for expanded clones.

d_gene,abundance,v_gene,j_gene,CDR3nt,CDR3aa
TRBD2,once,TRBV7-2,TRBJ2-1,TGTGCCAGCAGCGACGGGGGGAGGGCCTTCAGCTCCTACAATGAGCAGTTCTTC,CASSDGGRAFSSYNEQFF
.,.,TRBV5-1,TRBJ2-5,TGCGCCAGCAGCTTTGGCTGGGGCGGGGAAGAGACCCAGTACTTC,CASSFGWGGEETQYF
.,.,TRBV6-1,TRBJ1-4,TGTGCCAGCAGTGACCGGGGCGGGGTCCGTGAGGAAAAACTGTTTTTT,CASSDRGGVREEKLFF
TRBD2,.,TRBV2,TRBJ2-7,TGTGCCAGCAGTGGACGGGGACTAGCGGGGGCGGCCTACGAGCAGTACTTC,CASSGRGLAGAAYEQYF
.,.,TRBV28,TRBJ1-2,TGTGCCAGCAGTCCCAACAGGGACTATGGCTACACCTTC,CASSPNRDYGYTF
.,.,TRBV5-1,TRBJ2-3,TGCGCCAGCAGCTTGGATAGGGGCCGAGATACGCAGTATTTT,CASSLDRGRDTQYF
TRBD2,.,TRBV5-5,TRBJ2-5,TGTGCCAGCAGTCCCCAATCTAGCGGGGGAGAGACCCAGTACTTC,CASSPQSSGGETQYF
.,.,TRBV2,TRBJ2-1,TGTGCCAGCAGGGCTAAGTCGACAGGCCCCTCCGAGATCTTC,CASRAKSTGPSEIF
.,.,TRBV27,TRBJ2-3,TGTGCCAGCAACCCTAGCGTTTCTAGCACAGATACGCAGTATTTT,CASNPSVSSTDTQYF
.,once,TRBV28,TRBJ1-5,TGTGCCAGCGGGACACAATTCGGGGGCAATCAGCCCCAGCATTTT,CASGTQFGGNQPQHF
.,.,TRBV2,TRBJ2-5,TGTGCCAGCAGCTCAGGGGCAGAGACCCAGTACTTC,CASSSGAETQYF
.,.,TRBV7-6,TRBJ2-2,TGTGCCAGCAGCTTAGTGCAGGGGAACACCGGGGAGCTGTTTTTT,CASSLVQGNTGELFF
.,.,TRBV24-1,TRBJ2-3,TGTGCCACCAGTGATTTGGCGAGGAGGGGCACAGATACGCAGTATTTT,CATSDLARRGTDTQYF
.,.,TRBV5-6,TRBJ1-3,TGTGCCAGCAGCAGACAGGTTACTGGAAACACCATATATTTT,CASSRQVTGNTIYF
TRBD1,.,TRBV28,TRBJ2-2,TGTGCCAGCATCGGACAGGGGAGGACCGGGGAGCTGTTTTTT,CASIGQGRTGELFF
.,.,TRBV5-1,TRBJ1-6,TGCGCCAGCAGCCCGGTCGACACAGGCCTGAGCTCCTATAATTCACCCCTCCACTTT,CASSPVDTGLSSYNSPLHF
TRBD1,.,TRBV18,TRBJ1-6,TGTGCCAGCTCACCATGGGGACAGGGTAATAATTCACCCCTCCACTTT,CASSPWGQGNNSPLHF
.,once,TRBV6-5,TRBJ2-3,TGTGCCAGCACGTTCGCAGATACGCAGTATTTT,CASTFADTQYF
TRBD1,.,TRBV9,TRBJ2-7,TGTGCCAGCAGCGTAGACTCACTAGGGACAGGCGGACACGAGCAGTACTTC,CASSVDSLGTGGHEQYF
TRBD1,once,TRBV4-1,TRBJ1-1,TGCGCCAGCAGCCTTCGACAGGGGGGTGACACTGAAGCTTTCTTT,CASSLRQGGDTEAFF
.,.,TRBV3-1/TRBV3-2,TRBJ2-5,TGTGCCAGCAGCATGGGGTCGGGCAGGGTAAAGGAGACCCAGTACTTC,CASSMGSGRVKETQYF
.,.,TRBV7-8,TRBJ1-5,TGTGCCAGCAGCTTAGGGGGGAGGGGCAATCAGCCCCAGCATTTT,CASSLGGRGNQPQHF
TRBD1,.,TRBV15,TRBJ1-2,TGTGCCACCAGCAGAATAACAGGGGGTAACTATGGCTACACCTTC,CATSRITGGNYGYTF
TRBD2,.,TRBV19,TRBJ2-1,TGTGCCAGTAGTATCGCCGTAGCGGGAACATCCTACAATGAGCAGTTCTTC,CASSIAVAGTSYNEQFF
.,.,TRBV7-8,TRBJ2-6,TGTGCCAGCAGCCCACTACCGAGGGTTGGGGCCAACGTCCTGACTTTC,CASSPLPRVGANVLTF
TRBD1,.,TRBV19,TRBJ2-1,TGTGCCAGTAGTCTGGCAGGGGGCGATGAGCAGTTCTTC,CASSLAGGDEQFF
.,once,TRBV25-1,TRBJ1-1,TGTGCCAGCAGACAAGCCACAGGGAAAGGCACTGAAGCTTTCTTT,CASRQATGKGTEAFF
.,.,TRBV19,TRBJ1-5,TGTGCCAGTAGTTATAGGGGGCCCCAGCATTTT,CASSYRGPQHF
.,.,TRBV2,TRBJ2-7,TGTGCCAGCAGTGGGGCCGGTAGGGAGCAGTACTTC,CASSGAGREQYF
.,.,TRBV27,TRBJ2-7,TGTGCCAGCAGTTCGGCGGGGAAATACGAGCAGTACTTC,CASSSAGKYEQYF
TRBD1,.,TRBV2,TRBJ1-5,TGTGCCAGCAGAGGACCCGGGACAGAAAATCAGCCCCAGCATTTT,CASRGPGTENQPQHF
.,.,TRBV18,TRBJ1-2,TGTGCCAGCTCACACGGGACTGGTTATGGCTACACCTTC,CASSHGTGYGYTF
TRBD1,.,TRBV2,TRBJ1-4,TGTGCCAGCAGTGACTTAGGGACAGGGGGCGTAAAACTGTTTTTT,CASSDLGTGGVKLFF
TRBD1,.,TRBV4-2,TRBJ2-7,TGTGCCAGCAGCCAAGACACCGGGACAGGGAGGATCGCGGGGCAGTACTTC,CASSQDTGTGRIAGQYF
.,.,TRBV2,TRBJ1-4,TGTGCCAGCAGGTTGGCGGATGAAAAACTGTTTTTT,CASRLADEKLFF
TRBD2,once,TRBV19,TRBJ2-1,TGTGCCAGTACCCATCTAGCGGGAGGGAATGAGCAGTTCTTC,CASTHLAGGNEQFF
.,.,TRBV5-1,TRBJ2-1,TGCGCCAGCAGCTTGGCAGGGCAGGGTAATGAGCAGTTCTTC,CASSLAGQGNEQFF